This T cell receptor (beta chain) was found in a study of blood T cell repertoires in COVID-19 (dated by TCRdb to 2019 to 2021). About the full investigation: Collaborator samples came from the United States, Italy and Spain and covered acute and convalescent phases of COVID-19. The prospective study material was composed of cDNA or gDNA derived from T cells, B-cell-depleted T cells, or PBMCs. Subjects who had been exposed to COVID-19, were actively infected with it, or had recovered from it provided the deeply sampled blood TCRbeta repertoires that made up the dataset. The repertoires were released in a freely available public database meant as a resource for research on the immune response to SARS-CoV-2. Samples came from the ongoing ImmuneRACE study (first 160 participants) plus 1,254 subjects from 6 global collaborators. The sample metadata nearly always contained a de-identified subject ID, COVID-19 status, age in years and sex. Where available, HLA class I and class II types were obtained from metadata supplied by the sample provider rather than from assay-based typing.

The collaborating institutions used their own protocols to collect whole blood in K2EDTA tubes. Collaborator samples were shipped for TCRbeta analysis as frozen whole blood, isolated PBMCs, or DNA extracted from either sample type. What the work shows at the level of the full study, not this receptor alone: Clinical and demographic metadata were provided uncurated, with the amount varying by source and participant.

Including the terminal cysteine and phenylalanine, the CDR3 comprises 14 residues. Only the CDR3 portion is preserved as DNA: 42 bases, with reading frame beginning at the first base. CDR1 and CDR2 (MNHEY, SVGAGI) derive from the germline V gene. Here V drops 5 bases and J drops 5 bases, and the junction holds 3 bases not matched to any gene. TCRbeta CDR3 regions were amplified from genomic DNA using the immunoSEQ Assay, a bias-controlled multiplex PCR. As for the authors' bioinformatics: The number of nucleated cells in each sample was estimated by amplification of reference gene primers within the assay. Sequence reads were collapsed and filtered to measure the absolute abundance of every unique TCRbeta CDR3 rearrangement. For each sample, productive Simpson clonality was calculated as the square root of Simpson's diversity index over productive rearrangements. The table comes from immuneACCESS by way of TCRdb, which keeps in-frame sequences with V and J called. Part of the clones is missing from these tables; in studies checked, under half for an unresolved V gene and the rest for unknown reasons. V and J calls and clone size are copied from that table; D and trimming were computed from the DNA. The sample profile shows approximately 240,000 clones; around four fifths of them were found once. The ten largest clones take up 15% to 20% of the sample.

As regards this clone: This clone's antigen is unknown. Base qualities are not at hand, and no much larger clone is one base apart.

The rearrangement combines TRBV6-5 with TRBJ2-7, with 13 bases in between that match TRBD2. The sequenced sample consisted of peripheral blood. This receptor was obtained from a woman at least 80 years old with active or convalescent COVID-19. CDR3 protein: CASSRLAGGNEQYF. The DNA sequence is given as TGTGCCAGCAGTCGACTAGCGGGAGGTAACGAGCAGTACTTC.